The rows below give T cell receptor beta chains drawn from one sample of a study of cytomegalovirus exposure and HLA in healthy donors. TCRdb's copy holds only in-frame clones and misses some; the assay was immunoSEQ multiplex PCR. This repertoire comprises 65,000 to 85,000 clones; its ten largest clones make up roughly 2.4%. The sequenced sample consisted of PBMCs. Source of these receptors: a female donor in good health and CMV-seropositive. CDR3s include the opening cysteine and the closing phenylalanine or tryptophan.

J gene | V gene | CDR3 protein
TRBJ1-2 | TRBV6-5 | CASARDRDIHGYTF
TRBJ1-6 | TRBV4-1 | CASSGQGQSPLHF
TRBJ1-1 | TRBV5-1 | CASSFGGTEAFF
TRBJ2-1 | TRBV5-4 | CASRQSGGAYNEQFF
TRBJ2-5 | TRBV30 | CAWSARERGTDTRNF
TRBJ2-1 | TRBV6-5 | CASRPNSGNEQFF
TRBJ2-3 | TRBV5-8 | CASSWEPSGRAGTDTQYF
TRBJ1-2 | TRBV7-9 | CASSDRNNYGYTF
TRBJ2-3 | TRBV6-6 | CASSPGSIADTQYF
TRBJ2-1 | TRBV6-5 | CASSFPSGSGEQFF
TRBJ1-1 | TRBV4-2 | CASSQVAGIRTEAFF
TRBJ1-3 | TRBV11-2 | CASSFHRDNSGNTIYF
TRBJ1-2 | TRBV28 | CASSPDTLYGYTF
TRBJ1-1 | TRBV14 | CASRATGGTEAFF
TRBJ2-4 | TRBV5-3 | CARSLAGAGGINIQYF
TRBJ1-5 | TRBV19 | CASSIRGGTSNQPQHF
TRBJ2-2 | TRBV5-4 | CASRRTEDPGELFF
TRBJ2-2 | TRBV9 | CASSPGRVGQGHTGELFF
TRBJ1-2 | TRBV28 | CASSLGPGGVSYGYTF
TRBJ1-1 | TRBV10-1 | CASSESGHQTEAFF
TRBJ1-1 | TRBV7-9 | CASSLALGTQAYEAFF
TRBJ1-2 | TRBV18 | CASSPESGDYGYTF
TRBJ2-3 | TRBV6-4 | CASSDQGAGDTDTQYF
TRBJ2-7 | TRBV10-3 | CAIREQTSGLSRYEQYF
TRBJ1-2 | TRBV29-1 | CSVSEHARWTEGNGYTF
TRBJ1-5 | TRBV4-3 | CASSQGTGNQPQHF
TRBJ1-5 | TRBV6-5 | CASSSGQGANQPQHF